The 5 T cell receptor beta chains listed next were all sequenced from one sample in a study of CD8 T cells in Susac syndrome. Reverse transcription used 0.5 to 1 ug RNA and random hexamers. TCRdb used MiXCR to reprocess the immunoSEQ multiplex PCR reads, holding one entry per CDR3 protein. The profile shows a few hundred thousand distinct CDR3 sequences, more than 80% of them singletons. Sequenced sample: CD8+ T cells from PBMCs. The receptors come from a human donor with multiple sclerosis.

This chain joins TRBV5-1 and TRBJ2-3; 11 bases match TRBD2. After removal of 1 base from V and 6 bases from J, the junction contained 25 bases not matched to a gene. Per germline, CDR1 SGHRS and CDR2 YFSETQ. The CDR3 consists of 22 residues. Here the CDR3 DNA reads TGCGCCAGCAGCTTGCACCCCGTGGGGACTAGCGGACCACAGATAAATGGGGATACGCAGTATTTT. Protein product: CASSLHPVGTSGPQINGDTQYF.

There are a few counts of this clonotype. This chain connects TRBV27 to TRBJ2-7; D not resolved. V lost 3 bases, J lost 3 bases, and 18 bases lay in between. Per germline, CDR1 MNHEY and CDR2 SMNVEV (reference sequence). The CDR3 loop spans 16 amino acids. Written as DNA, the CDR3 is TGTGCCAGCAGTTTTTCAGATGCCAGCACCTACTACGAGCAGTACTTC. The encoded protein is CASSFSDASTYYEQYF.

The chain uses TRBV27 and TRBJ1-3; D perhaps matches TRBD1 (6 bases). CDR3 length: 15 residues. Per germline, CDR1 MNHEY and CDR2 SMNVEV (reference sequence). V dropped 1 base and J dropped 3 bases, with 10 bases sitting between them. The CDR3 DNA reads as TGTGCCAGCAGTTTATTAGGGGGAAGTGGAAACACCATATATTTT. Protein product: CASSLLGGSGNTIYF.

The V call is TRBV12-3 or TRBV12-4, the J call TRBJ2-5, with D possibly being TRBD2 (5 bases). The CDR3 consists of 15 residues. The germline V and J ends were trimmed by 1 base and 4 bases, with 13 bases remaining between them. The CDR3: CASSLEGVLAETQYF. CDR3 bases: TGTGCCAGCAGTTTAGAGGGAGTATTGGCAGAGACCCAGTACTTC.

The J gene is TRBJ1-3, the V gene TRBV27; D not resolved. Germline V lookup: CDR1 MNHEY, CDR2 SMNVEV (reference sequence). V lost 0 bases to trimming and J lost 4 bases, with 10 bases between them. The CDR3 sequence is 15 residues long. CDR3 sequence: CASSLSGLPGNTIYF. The CDR3 DNA reads as TGTGCCAGCAGTTTATCAGGGTTGCCCGGAAACACCATATATTTT.